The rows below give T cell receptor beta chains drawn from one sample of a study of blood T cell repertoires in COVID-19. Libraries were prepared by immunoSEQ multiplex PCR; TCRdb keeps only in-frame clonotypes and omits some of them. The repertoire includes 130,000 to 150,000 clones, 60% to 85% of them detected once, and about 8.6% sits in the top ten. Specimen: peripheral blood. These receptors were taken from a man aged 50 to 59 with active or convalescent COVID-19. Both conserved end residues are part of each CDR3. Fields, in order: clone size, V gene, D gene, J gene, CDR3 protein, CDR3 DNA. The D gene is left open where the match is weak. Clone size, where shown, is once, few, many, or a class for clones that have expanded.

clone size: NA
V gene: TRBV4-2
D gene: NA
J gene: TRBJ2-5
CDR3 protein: CASSQDGPGETQYF
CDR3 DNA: TGTGCCAGCAGCCAAGATGGCCCGGGAGAGACCCAGTACTTC

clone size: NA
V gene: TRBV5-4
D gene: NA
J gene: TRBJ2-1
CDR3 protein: CASSLSNEQFF
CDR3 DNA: TGTGCCAGCAGCCTGAGCAATGAGCAGTTCTTC

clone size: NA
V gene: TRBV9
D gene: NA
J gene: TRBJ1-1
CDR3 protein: CASSPRVGLDTEAFF
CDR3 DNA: TGTGCCAGCAGCCCGAGGGTAGGGTTGGACACTGAAGCTTTCTTT

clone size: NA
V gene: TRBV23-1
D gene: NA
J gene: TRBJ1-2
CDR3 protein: CASSQAPPLDIYGYTF
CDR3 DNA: TGCGCCAGCAGTCAAGCCCCACCCCTAGATATCTATGGCTACACCTTC

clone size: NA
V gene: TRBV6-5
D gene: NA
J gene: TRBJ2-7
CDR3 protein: CASSYSLDEQYF
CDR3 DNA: TGTGCCAGCAGTTACTCCCTAGACGAGCAGTACTTC

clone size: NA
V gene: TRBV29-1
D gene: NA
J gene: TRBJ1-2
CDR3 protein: CSVGRVSKDYGYTF
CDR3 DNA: TGCAGCGTTGGGAGGGTCTCCAAAGACTATGGCTACACCTTC

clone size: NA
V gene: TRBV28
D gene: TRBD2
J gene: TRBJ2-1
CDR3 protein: CASSFNSWTSGGNEQFF
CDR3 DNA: TGTGCCAGCAGTTTTAATTCGTGGACTAGCGGGGGCAATGAGCAGTTCTTC

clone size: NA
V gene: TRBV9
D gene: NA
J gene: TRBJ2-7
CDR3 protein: CASSVATGRPYEQYF
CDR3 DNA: TGTGCCAGCAGCGTAGCGACAGGTCGACCCTACGAGCAGTACTTC

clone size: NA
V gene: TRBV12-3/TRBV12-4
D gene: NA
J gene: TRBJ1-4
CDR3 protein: CASSGVGEKLFF
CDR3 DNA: TGTGCCAGCTCCGGGGTTGGTGAAAAACTGTTTTTT

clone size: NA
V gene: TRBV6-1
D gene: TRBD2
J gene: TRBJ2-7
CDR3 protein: CASSEGRGAYEQYF
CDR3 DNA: TGTGCCAGCAGTGAAGGGCGGGGGGCCTACGAGCAGTACTTC

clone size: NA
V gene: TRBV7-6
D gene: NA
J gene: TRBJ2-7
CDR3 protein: CASSLRGSYEQYF
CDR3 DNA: TGTGCCAGCAGCCTACGGGGCTCCTACGAGCAGTACTTC

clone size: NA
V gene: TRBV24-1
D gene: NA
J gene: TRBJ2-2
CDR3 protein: CATSDQWNTGELFF
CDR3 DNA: TGTGCCACCAGTGATCAATGGAACACCGGGGAGCTGTTTTTT

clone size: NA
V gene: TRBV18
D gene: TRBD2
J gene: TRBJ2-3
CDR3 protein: CASSLAAGGKADTQYF
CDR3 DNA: TGTGCCAGCTCACTGGCAGCGGGAGGGAAGGCAGATACGCAGTATTTT

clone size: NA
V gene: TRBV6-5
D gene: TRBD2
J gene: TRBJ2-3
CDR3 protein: CASKGTRGTDTQYF
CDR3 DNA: TGTGCCAGCAAAGGGACTAGGGGCACAGATACGCAGTATTTT

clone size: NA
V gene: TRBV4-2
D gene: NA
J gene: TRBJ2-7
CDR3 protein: CASSQAGGRSYEQYF
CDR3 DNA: TGTGCCAGCAGCCAAGCTGGTGGGAGGTCCTACGAGCAGTACTTC

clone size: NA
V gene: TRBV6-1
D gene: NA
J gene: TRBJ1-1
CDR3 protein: CASSENPSTEAFF
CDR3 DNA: TGTGCCAGCAGTGAGAACCCGAGCACTGAAGCTTTCTTT

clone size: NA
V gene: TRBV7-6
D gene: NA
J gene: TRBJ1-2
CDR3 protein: CASSLEVEGTNYGYTF
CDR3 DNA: TGTGCCAGCAGCCTAGAGGTGGAGGGAACCAACTATGGCTACACCTTC

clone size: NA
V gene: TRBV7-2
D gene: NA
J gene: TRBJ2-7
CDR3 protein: CASSSPGLGSYEQYF
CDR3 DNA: TGTGCCAGCAGCTCCCCGGGACTGGGATCTTACGAGCAGTACTTC

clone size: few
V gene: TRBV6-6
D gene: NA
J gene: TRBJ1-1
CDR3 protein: CASTLGTKTEAFF
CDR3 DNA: TGTGCCAGCACCCTTGGGACAAAGACTGAAGCTTTCTTT

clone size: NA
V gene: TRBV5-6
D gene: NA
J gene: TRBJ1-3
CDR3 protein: CASSLDRGNTIYF
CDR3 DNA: TGTGCCAGCAGCTTGGACAGGGGAAACACCATATATTTT

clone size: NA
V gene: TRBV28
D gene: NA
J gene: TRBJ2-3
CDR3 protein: CASSLSGVQDTQYF
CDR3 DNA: TGTGCCAGCAGTTTATCAGGGGTTCAGGATACGCAGTATTTT

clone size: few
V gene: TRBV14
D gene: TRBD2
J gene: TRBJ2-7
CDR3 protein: CASSQAGRASYEQYF
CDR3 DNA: TGTGCCAGCAGCCAAGCGGGGAGGGCCTCCTACGAGCAGTACTTC

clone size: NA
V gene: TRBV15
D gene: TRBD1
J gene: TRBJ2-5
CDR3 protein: CATSRDLETGEETQYF
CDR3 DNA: TGTGCCACCAGCAGAGATCTTGAGACAGGGGAAGAGACCCAGTACTTC

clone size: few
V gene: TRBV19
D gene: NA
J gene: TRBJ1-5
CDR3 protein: CASSISGGVWGNQPQHF
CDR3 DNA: TGTGCCAGTAGTATAAGTGGCGGGGTTTGGGGCAATCAGCCCCAGCATTTT

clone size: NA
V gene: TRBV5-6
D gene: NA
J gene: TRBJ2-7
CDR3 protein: CASSFPTGSYEQYF
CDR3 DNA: TGTGCCAGCAGCTTCCCTACAGGGTCCTACGAGCAGTACTTC

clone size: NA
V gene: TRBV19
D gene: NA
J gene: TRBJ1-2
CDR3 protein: CASSEDKSPSTF
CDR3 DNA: TGTGCCAGTAGTGAGGACAAGTCCCCTTCCACCTTC

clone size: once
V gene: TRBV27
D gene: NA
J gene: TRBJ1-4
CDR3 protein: CASSLNLAENEKLFF
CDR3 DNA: TGTGCCAGCAGTTTAAATCTCGCTGAGAATGAAAAACTGTTTTTT

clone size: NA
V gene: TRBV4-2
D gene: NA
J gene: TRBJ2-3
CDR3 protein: CASSQDGGGGTDTQYF
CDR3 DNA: TGTGCCAGCAGCCAAGATGGGGGAGGGGGGACAGATACGCAGTATTTT

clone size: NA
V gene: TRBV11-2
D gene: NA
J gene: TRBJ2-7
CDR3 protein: CASSLVSDYNSYEQYF
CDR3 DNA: TGTGCCAGCAGCTTAGTGTCGGACTACAACTCCTACGAGCAGTACTTC

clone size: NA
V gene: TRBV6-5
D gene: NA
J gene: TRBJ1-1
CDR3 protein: CASVRVEAFF
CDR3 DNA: TGTGCCAGCGTGCGGGTGGAAGCTTTCTTT

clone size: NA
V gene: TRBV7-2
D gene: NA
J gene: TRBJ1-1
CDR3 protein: CASSLGQANTEAFF
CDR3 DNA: TGTGCCAGCAGCTTAGGACAGGCGAACACTGAAGCTTTCTTT

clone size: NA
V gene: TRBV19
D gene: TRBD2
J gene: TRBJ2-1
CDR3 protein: CASSSGAGVGDEQFF
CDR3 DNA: TGTGCCAGTAGCTCCGGAGCGGGAGTTGGCGATGAGCAGTTCTTC

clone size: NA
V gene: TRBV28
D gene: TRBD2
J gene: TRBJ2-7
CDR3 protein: CASSLWTSGSYEQYF
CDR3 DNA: TGTGCCAGCAGTTTATGGACTAGCGGGAGCTACGAGCAGTACTTC

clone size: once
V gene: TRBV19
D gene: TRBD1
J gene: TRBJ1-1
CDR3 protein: CASSTPGQGASGGEAFF
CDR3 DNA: TGTGCCAGTAGTACACCGGGACAGGGGGCTTCAGGTGGCGAAGCTTTCTTT

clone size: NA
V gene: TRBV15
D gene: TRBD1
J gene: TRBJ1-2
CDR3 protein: CATSRGGTVYGYTF
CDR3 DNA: TGTGCCACCAGCCGCGGGGGGACAGTCTATGGCTACACCTTC

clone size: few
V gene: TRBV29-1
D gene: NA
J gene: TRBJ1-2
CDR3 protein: CSVEGLRAAGYTF
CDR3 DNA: TGCAGCGTTGAAGGCCTCAGGGCGGCTGGCTACACCTTC

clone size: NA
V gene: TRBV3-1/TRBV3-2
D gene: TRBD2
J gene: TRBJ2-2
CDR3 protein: CASSQASGSGELFF
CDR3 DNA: TGTGCCAGCAGCCAAGCTAGCGGGAGTGGGGAGCTGTTTTTT

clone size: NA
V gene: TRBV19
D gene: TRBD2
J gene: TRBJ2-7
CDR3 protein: CATSPGLAGHSYEQYF
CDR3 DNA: TGTGCCACTTCGCCGGGACTAGCGGGGCACTCCTACGAGCAGTACTTC

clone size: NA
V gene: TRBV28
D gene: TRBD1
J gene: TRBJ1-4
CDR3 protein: CASSSAGTGGGGNEKLFF
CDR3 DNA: TGTGCCAGCAGTTCAGCCGGGACAGGGGGCGGTGGTAATGAAAAACTGTTTTTT

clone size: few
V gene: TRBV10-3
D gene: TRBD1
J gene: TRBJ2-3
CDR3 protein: CAIRAGQGTDSKGADTQYF
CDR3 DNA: TGTGCCATCAGGGCGGGACAGGGAACAGATTCCAAGGGAGCAGATACGCAGTATTTT

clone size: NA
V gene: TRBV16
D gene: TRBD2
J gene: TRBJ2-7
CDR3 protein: CASSQLSPGRGNEQYF
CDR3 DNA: TGTGCCAGCAGCCAATTGAGTCCCGGGAGGGGGAACGAGCAGTACTTC

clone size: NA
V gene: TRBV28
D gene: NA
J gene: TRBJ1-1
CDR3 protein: CASSFYGGGTEAFF
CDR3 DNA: TGTGCCAGCAGTTTCTATGGGGGCGGGACTGAAGCTTTCTTT

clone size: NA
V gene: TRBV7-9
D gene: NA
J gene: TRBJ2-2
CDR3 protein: CASSPQSGTNTGELFF
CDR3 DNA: TGTGCCAGCTCCCCCCAGTCGGGTACGAACACCGGGGAGCTGTTTTTT

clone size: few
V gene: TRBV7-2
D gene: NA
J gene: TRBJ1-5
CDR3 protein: CASSLVSGSNQPQHF
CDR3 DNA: TGTGCCAGCAGCTTAGTGTCCGGTAGCAATCAGCCCCAGCATTTT

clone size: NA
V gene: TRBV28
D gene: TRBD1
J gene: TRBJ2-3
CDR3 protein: CASSLSLGQAKDTQYF
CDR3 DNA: TGTGCCAGCAGTTTAAGTTTAGGACAGGCAAAAGATACGCAGTATTTT

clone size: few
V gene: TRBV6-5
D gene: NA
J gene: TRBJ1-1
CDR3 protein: CATRRNTEAFF
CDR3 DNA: TGTGCCACCAGGAGGAACACTGAAGCTTTCTTT

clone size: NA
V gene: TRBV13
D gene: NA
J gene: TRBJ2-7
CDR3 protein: CASSRGGDTRSYEQYF
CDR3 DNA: TGTGCCAGCAGCCGAGGGGGGGACACCCGATCCTACGAGCAGTACTTC

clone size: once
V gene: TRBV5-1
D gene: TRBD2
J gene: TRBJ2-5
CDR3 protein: CASSKLGRVQETQYF
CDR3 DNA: TGCGCCAGCAGCAAGTTAGGGAGGGTCCAAGAGACCCAGTACTTC

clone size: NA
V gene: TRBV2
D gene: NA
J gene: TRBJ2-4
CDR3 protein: CASSEGGRPGNIQYF
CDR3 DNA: TGTGCCAGCAGTGAAGGGGGGAGGCCGGGGAACATTCAGTACTTC

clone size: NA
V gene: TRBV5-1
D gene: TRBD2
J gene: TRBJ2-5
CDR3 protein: CASSPAYREGETQYF
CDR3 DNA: TGCGCCAGCAGCCCCGCGTACCGGGAGGGAGAGACCCAGTACTTC